This T cell receptor (beta chain) was identified during a study of blood T cell repertoires in COVID-19. Overall study: Acute and convalescent COVID-19 specimens originated in the United States, Italy and Spain. The analysed material was cDNA or gDNA that came from T cells, B-cell-depleted T cells, or PBMCs.

The ends were cut back, 7 bases at V and 5 bases at J, with 18 bases in the middle. Germline CDR1 and CDR2: SNHLY and FYNNEI. CDR3 length: 16 amino acids. Study processing details: Estimates of nucleated cell counts were drawn from the amplification of reference gene primers. The table came from immunoSEQ multiplex PCR; TCRdb's copy has only in-frame clones and leaves some out. That table furnishes V, J and clone size, whereas the DNA furnished D and trimming. The table has more than 150,000 clones, less than 90% seen once. The sequence derives from a man between 65 and 85 years old with active or convalescent COVID-19. The sample consisted of peripheral blood. The V gene is TRBV2, the J gene TRBJ1-6; no definite D call. CDR3 DNA sequence: TGTGCCAGCACCCCTTCTTCCGGACTTCATAATTCACCCCTCCACTTT. This translates into CASTPSSGLHNSPLHF.